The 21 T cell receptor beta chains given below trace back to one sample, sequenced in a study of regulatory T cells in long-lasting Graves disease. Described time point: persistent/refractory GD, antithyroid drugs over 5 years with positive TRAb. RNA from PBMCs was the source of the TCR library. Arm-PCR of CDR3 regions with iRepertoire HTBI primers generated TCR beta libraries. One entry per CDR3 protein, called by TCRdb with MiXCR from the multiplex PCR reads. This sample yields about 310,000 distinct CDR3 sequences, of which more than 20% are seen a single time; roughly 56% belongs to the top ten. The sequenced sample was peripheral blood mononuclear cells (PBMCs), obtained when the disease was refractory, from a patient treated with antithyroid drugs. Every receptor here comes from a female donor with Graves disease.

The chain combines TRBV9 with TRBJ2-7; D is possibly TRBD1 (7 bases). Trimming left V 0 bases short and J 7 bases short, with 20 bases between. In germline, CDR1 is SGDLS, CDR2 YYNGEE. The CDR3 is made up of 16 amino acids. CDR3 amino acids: CASSVGPGTVEGEQYF. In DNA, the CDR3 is TGTGCCAGCAGCGTAGGTCCCGGGACAGTGGAGGGGGAGCAGTACTTC. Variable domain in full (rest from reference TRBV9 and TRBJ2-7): DSGVTQTPKHLITATGQRVTLRCSPRSGDLSVYWYQQSLDQGLQFLIQYYNGEERAKGNILERFSAQQFPDLHSELNLSSLELGDSALYFCASSVGPGTVEGEQYFGPGTRLTVT.

In DNA form, the CDR3 reads TGTGCCAGCACCTCGGTGTATGAGCAGTTCTTC. Its translation: CASTSVYEQFF. The chain combines TRBV7-9 with TRBJ2-1; no definite D call. This CDR3 has 11 amino acids. V lost 7 bases and J lost 8, with 9 bases in between. CDR1 and CDR2 (germline): SEHNR, FQNEAQ (reference sequence).

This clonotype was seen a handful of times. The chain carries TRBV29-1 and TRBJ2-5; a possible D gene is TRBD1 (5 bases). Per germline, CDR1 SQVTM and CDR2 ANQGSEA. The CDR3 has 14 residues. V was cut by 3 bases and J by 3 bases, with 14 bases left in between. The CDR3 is CSVDGQGNEETQYF. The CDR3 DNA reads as TGCAGCGTTGACGGCCAGGGCAATGAAGAGACCCAGTACTTC. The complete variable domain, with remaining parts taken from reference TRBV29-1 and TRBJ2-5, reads SAVISQKPSRDICQRGTSLTIQCQVDSQVTMMFWYRQQPGQSLTLIATANQGSEATYESGFVIDKFPISRPNLTFSTLTVSNMSPEDSSIYLCSVDGQGNEETQYFGPGTRLLVL.

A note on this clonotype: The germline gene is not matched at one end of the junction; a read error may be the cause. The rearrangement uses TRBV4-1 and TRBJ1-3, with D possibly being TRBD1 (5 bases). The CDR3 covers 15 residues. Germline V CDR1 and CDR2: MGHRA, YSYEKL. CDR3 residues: CASSQGPGAGNTTYF. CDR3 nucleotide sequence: TGCGCCAGCAGCCAAGGGCCCGGGGCTGGAAACACCACATATTTT.

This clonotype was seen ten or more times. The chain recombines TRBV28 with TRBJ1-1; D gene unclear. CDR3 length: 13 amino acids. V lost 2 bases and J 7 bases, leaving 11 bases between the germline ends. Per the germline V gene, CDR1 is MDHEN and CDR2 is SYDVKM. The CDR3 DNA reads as TGTGCCAGCAGTTTACCGGGATTTCATGAAGCTTTCTTT. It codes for CASSLPGFHEAFF.

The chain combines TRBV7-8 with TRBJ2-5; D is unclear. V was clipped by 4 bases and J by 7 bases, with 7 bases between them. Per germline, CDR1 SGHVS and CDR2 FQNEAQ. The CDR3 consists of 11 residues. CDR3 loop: CASSSSLTQYF. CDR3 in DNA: TGTGCCAGCAGCTCCTCACTGACCCAGTACTTC.

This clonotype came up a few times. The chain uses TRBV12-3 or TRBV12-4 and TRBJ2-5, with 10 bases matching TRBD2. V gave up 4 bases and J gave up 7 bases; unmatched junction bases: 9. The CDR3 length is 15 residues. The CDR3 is CASSWSQREGATQYF. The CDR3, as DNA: TGTGCCAGCAGTTGGTCCCAGCGGGAGGGCGCGACCCAGTACTTC.

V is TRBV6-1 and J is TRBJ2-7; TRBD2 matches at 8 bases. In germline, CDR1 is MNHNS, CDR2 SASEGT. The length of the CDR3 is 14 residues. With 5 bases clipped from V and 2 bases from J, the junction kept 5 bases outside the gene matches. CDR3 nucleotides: TGTGCCAGCAGTACCACTAGCGGAACCTACGAGCAGTACTTC. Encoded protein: CASSTTSGTYEQYF.

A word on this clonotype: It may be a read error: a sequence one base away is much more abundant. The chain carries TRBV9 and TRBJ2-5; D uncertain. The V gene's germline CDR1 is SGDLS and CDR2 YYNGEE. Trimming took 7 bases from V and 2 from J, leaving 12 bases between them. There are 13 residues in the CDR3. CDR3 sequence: CASPPLEQETQYF. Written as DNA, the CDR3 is TGTGCCAGCCCCCCTCTAGAACAAGAGACCCAGTACTTC.

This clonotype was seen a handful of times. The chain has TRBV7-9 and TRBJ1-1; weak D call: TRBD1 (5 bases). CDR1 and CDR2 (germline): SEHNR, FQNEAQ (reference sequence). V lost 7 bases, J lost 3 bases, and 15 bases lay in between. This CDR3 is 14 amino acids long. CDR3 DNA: TGTGCCAGCACCCCCCGCGGGACGGACACTGAAGCTTTCTTT. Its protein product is CASTPRGTDTEAFF.

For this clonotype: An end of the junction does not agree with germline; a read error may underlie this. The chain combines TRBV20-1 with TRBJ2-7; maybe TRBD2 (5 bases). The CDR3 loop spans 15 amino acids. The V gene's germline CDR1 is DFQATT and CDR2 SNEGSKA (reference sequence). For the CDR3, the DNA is TGCAGTGCTAGAGAAAGCGGTCCCGGAACCTACGGGCAGTACTTC. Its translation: CSARESGPGTYGQYF.

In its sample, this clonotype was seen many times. The DNA for the CDR3 is TGTGCCACCAGTGCGTACGGGTCCGAAGATCAGCCCCAGCATTTT. Residues: CATSAYGSEDQPQHF. This rearrangement joins TRBV24-1 to TRBJ1-5; D gene unclear. The CDR3 runs to 15 residues. Trimming left V 5 bases short and J 5 bases short, with 15 bases between. Germline values: CDR1 KGHDR, CDR2 SFDVKD.

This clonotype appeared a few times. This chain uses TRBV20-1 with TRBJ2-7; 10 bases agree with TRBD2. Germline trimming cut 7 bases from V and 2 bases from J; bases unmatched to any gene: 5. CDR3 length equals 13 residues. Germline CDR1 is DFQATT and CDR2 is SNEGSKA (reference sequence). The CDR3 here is CSGTTSGPYEQYF. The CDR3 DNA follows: TGCAGTGGAACGACTAGCGGGCCCTACGAGCAGTACTTC.

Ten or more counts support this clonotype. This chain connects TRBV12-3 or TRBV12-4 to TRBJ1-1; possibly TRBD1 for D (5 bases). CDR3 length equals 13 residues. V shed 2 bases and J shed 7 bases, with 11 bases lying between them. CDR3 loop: CASSLRQSSEAFF. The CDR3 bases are TGTGCCAGCAGTTTACGACAGTCTAGTGAAGCTTTCTTT.

The chain's CDR3 is CSASEQGITGELFF. The CDR3 DNA follows: TGCAGTGCTAGCGAACAGGGGATAACCGGGGAGCTGTTTTTT. This chain links TRBV20-1 with TRBJ2-2, with 7 bases lining up with TRBD1. The trim removed 3 bases at V and 5 bases at J, leaving 6 bases unmatched. The CDR3 consists of 14 residues. Germline lookup yields CDR1 DFQATT and CDR2 SNEGSKA (reference sequence).

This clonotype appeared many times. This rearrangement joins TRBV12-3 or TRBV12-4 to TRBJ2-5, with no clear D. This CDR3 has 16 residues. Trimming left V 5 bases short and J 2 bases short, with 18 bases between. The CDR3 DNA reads TGTGCCAGCAGTACCCAAGGACGCTTATCTCAAGAGACCCAGTACTTC. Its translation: CASSTQGRLSQETQYF.

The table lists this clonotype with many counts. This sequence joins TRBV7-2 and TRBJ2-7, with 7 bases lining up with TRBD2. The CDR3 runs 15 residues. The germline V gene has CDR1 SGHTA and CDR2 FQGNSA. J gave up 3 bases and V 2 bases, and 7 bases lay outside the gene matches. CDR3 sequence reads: CASSLKASGDYEQYF. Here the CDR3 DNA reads TGTGCCAGCAGCTTAAAGGCTAGCGGAGACTACGAGCAGTACTTC.

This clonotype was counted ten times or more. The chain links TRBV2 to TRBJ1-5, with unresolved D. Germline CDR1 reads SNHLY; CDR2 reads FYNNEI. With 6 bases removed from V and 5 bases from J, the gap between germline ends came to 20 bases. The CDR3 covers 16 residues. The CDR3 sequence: CASSHPGRPKDQPQHF. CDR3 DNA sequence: TGTGCCAGCAGCCACCCGGGGAGACCAAAAGATCAGCCCCAGCATTTT.

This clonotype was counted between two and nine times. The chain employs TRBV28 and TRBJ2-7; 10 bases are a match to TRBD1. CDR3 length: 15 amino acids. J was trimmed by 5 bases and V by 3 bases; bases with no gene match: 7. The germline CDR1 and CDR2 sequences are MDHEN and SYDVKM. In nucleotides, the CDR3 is TGTGCCAGCAGTTTGGGGGACAGGGGAGGGGACGAGCAGTACTTC. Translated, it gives CASSLGDRGGDEQYF.

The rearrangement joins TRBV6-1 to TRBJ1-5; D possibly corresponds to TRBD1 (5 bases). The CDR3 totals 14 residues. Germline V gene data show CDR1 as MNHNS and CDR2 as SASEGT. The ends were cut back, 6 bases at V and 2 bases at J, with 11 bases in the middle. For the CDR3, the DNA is TGTGCCAGCAGAGAGGACACACGCAATCAGCCCCAGCATTTT. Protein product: CASREDTRNQPQHF.

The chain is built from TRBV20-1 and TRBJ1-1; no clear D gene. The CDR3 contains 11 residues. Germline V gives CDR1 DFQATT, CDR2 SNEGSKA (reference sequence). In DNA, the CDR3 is TGCAGCGGGTGGTGGAGCACTGAAGCTTTCTTT. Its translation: CSGWWSTEAFF.